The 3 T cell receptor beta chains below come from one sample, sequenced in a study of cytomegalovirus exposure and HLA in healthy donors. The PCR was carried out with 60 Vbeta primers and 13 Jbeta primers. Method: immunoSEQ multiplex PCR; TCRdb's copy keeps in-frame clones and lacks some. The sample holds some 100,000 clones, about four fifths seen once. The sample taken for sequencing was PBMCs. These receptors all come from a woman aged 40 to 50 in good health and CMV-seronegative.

CDR3 amino acids: CASSIQGLDYGYTF. The CDR3 DNA reads as TGTGCCAGTAGTATCCAGGGATTGGACTATGGCTACACCTTC. The rearrangement links TRBV19 to TRBJ1-2; TRBD1 might be the D (5 bases). The V gene lost 3 bases and the J gene lost 3 bases, with 11 bases spanning the gap. The CDR3 runs to 14 residues. Per germline, CDR1 LNHDA and CDR2 SQIVND (reference sequence).

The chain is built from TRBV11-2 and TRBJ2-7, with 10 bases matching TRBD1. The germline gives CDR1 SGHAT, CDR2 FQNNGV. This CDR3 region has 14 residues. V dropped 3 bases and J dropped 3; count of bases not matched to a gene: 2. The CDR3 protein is CASSFGTGDYEQYF. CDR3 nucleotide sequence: TGTGCCAGCAGCTTTGGGACAGGGGACTACGAGCAGTACTTC.

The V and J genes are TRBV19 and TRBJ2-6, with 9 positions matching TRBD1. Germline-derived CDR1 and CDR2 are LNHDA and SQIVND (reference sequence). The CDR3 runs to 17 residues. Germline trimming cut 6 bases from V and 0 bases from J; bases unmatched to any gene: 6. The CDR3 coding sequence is TGTGCCAGTAGAGATCCGGGACAGGGCTCTGGGGCCAACGTCCTGACTTTC. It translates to CASRDPGQGSGANVLTF.